This T cell receptor beta chain was found in a study of naive and memory T cell subsets. Study-level findings and limits: Over 85% of naive TCR sequences appeared only once, unlike memory subsets.

Cells stained for CD3, CD4, CD8, CD45RA, CD27 and viability were sorted into four CD45RA/CD27 subsets. To note about this clonotype: Its antigen is currently unknown.

The beta constant-region primer was an equimolar mix of two oligonucleotides covering TRBC1 and TRBC2. Ligation attached a single-stranded oligonucleotide with a 12-nucleotide UMI and the SP2 primer to the cDNA 3' end. TCRdb analysed the UMI-ligation and nested PCR reads with MiXCR anew, one entry per CDR3 protein. The top ten hold roughly 0.14% of the sample, which has around 160,000 distinct CDR3 sequences, approximately 15% seen once. Sequencing input: naive CD4+ T cells from blood. The source of this sequence is a human donor in good health.

CDR3 sequence reads: CASSLMASGRGETQYF. The CDR3 DNA reads as TGTGCCAGCAGTTTGATGGCTAGCGGGAGAGGGGAGACCCAGTACTTC. The genes are TRBV12-3 or TRBV12-4 and TRBJ2-5; 10 bases are a match to TRBD2. V shed 3 bases and J 5 bases; nucleotides not matched to a gene: 9. The CDR3 is 16 amino acids.